The rows below give T cell receptor beta chains drawn from one sample of a study of shared clonotypes between healthy human individuals. Assay: immunoSEQ multiplex PCR; the TCRdb copy retains only in-frame clones and omits some. The sample contains about 2.4 million clones, 90% to 95% of which appear only once. Sequenced material: naive CD4+ T cells from PBMCs. These receptors came from a man between 18 and 35 years old in good health. Some clones in this sample may be carry-over from other donors' samples. Each CDR3 is given with its conserved first and last residue. Fields, in order: clone size, J gene, D gene, CDR3 length, V gene, CDR3 protein, CDR3 DNA. The D gene is left open where the match is weak. The size of a clone is reported for some rows only, either as once, few or many, or as a class for expanded clones.

clone_size: NA; j_call: TRBJ2-3; d_call: NA; cdr3_length: 17; v_call: TRBV5-5; cdr3_aa: CASSLELAPFPTDTQYF; cdr3_nt: TGTGCCAGCAGCTTGGAGCTAGCGCCCTTCCCCACAGATACGCAGTATTTT
clone_size: NA; j_call: TRBJ2-7; d_call: NA; cdr3_length: 13; v_call: TRBV28; cdr3_aa: CASSLPGTPEQYF; cdr3_nt: TGTGCCAGCAGTCTCCCCGGGACTCCCGAGCAGTACTTC
clone_size: NA; j_call: TRBJ1-1; d_call: TRBD1; cdr3_length: 15; v_call: TRBV5-1; cdr3_aa: CASSYQQGAITEAFF; cdr3_nt: TGCGCCAGCAGCTACCAACAGGGGGCGATCACTGAAGCTTTCTTT
clone_size: NA; j_call: TRBJ2-1; d_call: NA; cdr3_length: 14; v_call: TRBV5-4; cdr3_aa: CASSLRTGHNEQFF; cdr3_nt: TGTGCCAGCAGCTTGAGGACTGGGCACAATGAGCAGTTCTTC
clone_size: NA; j_call: TRBJ1-5; d_call: TRBD1; cdr3_length: 15; v_call: TRBV4-1; cdr3_aa: CASSEDRYSNQPQHF; cdr3_nt: TGCGCCAGCAGTGAGGACAGGTATAGCAATCAGCCCCAGCATTTT
clone_size: NA; j_call: TRBJ2-5; d_call: NA; cdr3_length: 14; v_call: TRBV9; cdr3_aa: CASSVGVVGETQYF; cdr3_nt: TGTGCCAGCAGCGTAGGGGTGGTGGGGGAGACCCAGTACTTC
clone_size: NA; j_call: TRBJ1-2; d_call: NA; cdr3_length: 13; v_call: TRBV28; cdr3_aa: CASTSGGDYGYTF; cdr3_nt: TGTGCCAGCACCTCGGGAGGGGACTATGGCTACACCTTC
clone_size: few; j_call: TRBJ1-1; d_call: NA; cdr3_length: 13; v_call: TRBV9; cdr3_aa: CASSKGEGTEAFF; cdr3_nt: TGTGCCAGCAGCAAAGGGGAGGGCACTGAAGCTTTCTTT
clone_size: NA; j_call: TRBJ2-2; d_call: NA; cdr3_length: 15; v_call: TRBV5-8; cdr3_aa: CASSRLADYTGELFF; cdr3_nt: TGTGCCAGCAGCCGACTTGCGGATTACACCGGGGAGCTGTTTTTT
clone_size: NA; j_call: TRBJ2-3; d_call: NA; cdr3_length: 15; v_call: TRBV18; cdr3_aa: CASSPSRVGTDTQYF; cdr3_nt: TGTGCCAGCTCACCATCGAGGGTTGGTACGGATACGCAGTATTTT
clone_size: NA; j_call: TRBJ2-7; d_call: TRBD2; cdr3_length: 14; v_call: TRBV6-5; cdr3_aa: CASRTSGNPGEQYF; cdr3_nt: TGTGCCAGCCGGACTAGCGGGAATCCTGGCGAGCAGTACTTC
clone_size: once; j_call: TRBJ2-1; d_call: NA; cdr3_length: 15; v_call: TRBV27; cdr3_aa: CASSSSRTVYNEQFF; cdr3_nt: TGTGCCAGCAGTTCCTCGAGGACAGTATACAATGAGCAGTTCTTC
clone_size: NA; j_call: TRBJ2-3; d_call: NA; cdr3_length: 14; v_call: TRBV7-3; cdr3_aa: CASSLASGTDTQYF; cdr3_nt: TGTGCCAGCAGCTTGGCTAGCGGCACAGATACGCAGTATTTT
clone_size: NA; j_call: TRBJ2-1; d_call: NA; cdr3_length: 17; v_call: TRBV2; cdr3_aa: CASSEFRDSASYNEQFF; cdr3_nt: TGTGCCAGCAGTGAGTTTCGGGACTCGGCCTCCTACAATGAGCAGTTCTTC
clone_size: NA; j_call: TRBJ2-2; d_call: TRBD2; cdr3_length: 17; v_call: TRBV2; cdr3_aa: CASTPGGGRTPSGELFF; cdr3_nt: TGTGCCAGCACCCCCGGGGGGGGCCGAACACCAAGCGGGGAGCTGTTTTTT
clone_size: NA; j_call: TRBJ2-7; d_call: NA; cdr3_length: 15; v_call: TRBV7-2; cdr3_aa: CASSHGQASSYEQYF; cdr3_nt: TGTGCCAGCAGCCACGGTCAGGCGAGCTCCTACGAGCAGTACTTC
clone_size: NA; j_call: TRBJ1-2; d_call: TRBD1; cdr3_length: 15; v_call: TRBV5-1; cdr3_aa: CASSPDRGSVYGYTF; cdr3_nt: TGCGCCAGCAGCCCAGACAGGGGCTCGGTCTATGGCTACACCTTC
clone_size: NA; j_call: TRBJ2-3; d_call: NA; cdr3_length: 16; v_call: TRBV7-9; cdr3_aa: CASSLGQGIDTDTQYF; cdr3_nt: TGTGCCAGCAGCTTAGGGCAGGGGATAGACACAGATACGCAGTATTTT
clone_size: NA; j_call: TRBJ2-7; d_call: NA; cdr3_length: 14; v_call: TRBV7-2; cdr3_aa: CASSLAGRIGEQYF; cdr3_nt: TGTGCCAGCAGCTTAGCAGGCAGAATCGGAGAGCAGTACTTC
clone_size: NA; j_call: TRBJ1-2; d_call: NA; cdr3_length: 13; v_call: TRBV25-1; cdr3_aa: CASSPPGKYGYTF; cdr3_nt: TGTGCCAGCAGCCCACCTGGGAAGTATGGCTACACCTTC
clone_size: NA; j_call: TRBJ2-1; d_call: NA; cdr3_length: 13; v_call: TRBV29-1; cdr3_aa: CSVDNALQGGQFF; cdr3_nt: TGCAGCGTCGATAACGCCCTCCAAGGTGGGCAGTTCTTC
clone_size: NA; j_call: TRBJ2-3; d_call: NA; cdr3_length: 16; v_call: TRBV7-8; cdr3_aa: CASSLGTGLSTDTQYF; cdr3_nt: TGTGCCAGCAGCTTAGGAACAGGGCTTAGCACAGATACGCAGTATTTT
clone_size: few; j_call: TRBJ1-2; d_call: NA; cdr3_length: 15; v_call: TRBV10-3; cdr3_aa: CAISERGPTNYGYTF; cdr3_nt: TGTGCCATCAGTGAAAGGGGCCCGACTAACTATGGCTACACCTTC
clone_size: NA; j_call: TRBJ2-3; d_call: TRBD1; cdr3_length: 14; v_call: TRBV6-5; cdr3_aa: CASSNLQGVGTQYF; cdr3_nt: TGTGCCAGCAGTAACCTACAGGGGGTGGGTACGCAGTATTTT
clone_size: NA; j_call: TRBJ1-4; d_call: NA; cdr3_length: 13; v_call: TRBV5-1; cdr3_aa: CASSLSPNEKLFF; cdr3_nt: TGCGCCAGCAGCTTATCCCCGAATGAAAAACTGTTTTTT
clone_size: few; j_call: TRBJ1-5; d_call: NA; cdr3_length: 16; v_call: TRBV23-1; cdr3_aa: CAFDTEHGPSNQPQHF; cdr3_nt: TGCGCCTTTGATACCGAACATGGTCCCTCCAATCAGCCCCAGCATTTT
clone_size: NA; j_call: TRBJ2-7; d_call: NA; cdr3_length: 15; v_call: TRBV28; cdr3_aa: CASSFHTGAPYEQYF; cdr3_nt: TGTGCCAGCAGTTTTCATACCGGGGCCCCCTACGAGCAGTACTTC
clone_size: NA; j_call: TRBJ2-7; d_call: NA; cdr3_length: 16; v_call: TRBV6-1; cdr3_aa: CASSEALGGGGYEQYF; cdr3_nt: TGTGCCAGCAGTGAAGCGCTTGGGGGAGGGGGCTACGAGCAGTACTTC
clone_size: NA; j_call: TRBJ2-1; d_call: NA; cdr3_length: 16; v_call: TRBV19; cdr3_aa: CASIGWAQREYNEQFF; cdr3_nt: TGTGCCAGTATTGGGTGGGCACAAAGAGAATACAATGAGCAGTTCTTC
clone_size: NA; j_call: TRBJ1-2; d_call: TRBD1; cdr3_length: 15; v_call: TRBV7-9; cdr3_aa: CASSLGDSTLGGYTF; cdr3_nt: TGTGCCAGCAGCTTAGGGGACAGTACCCTAGGGGGCTACACCTTC
clone_size: once; j_call: TRBJ1-2; d_call: NA; cdr3_length: 15; v_call: TRBV28; cdr3_aa: CASRSPHEENYGYTF; cdr3_nt: TGTGCCAGCAGGTCACCCCATGAGGAGAACTATGGCTACACCTTC
clone_size: NA; j_call: TRBJ1-5; d_call: NA; cdr3_length: 14; v_call: TRBV28; cdr3_aa: CASTLGGSNQPQHF; cdr3_nt: TGTGCCAGCACCCTGGGGGGCAGCAATCAGCCCCAGCATTTT
clone_size: NA; j_call: TRBJ1-1; d_call: NA; cdr3_length: 15; v_call: TRBV13; cdr3_aa: CASSFRTGRNTEAFF; cdr3_nt: TGTGCCAGCAGCTTCCGAACAGGGAGGAACACTGAAGCTTTCTTT
clone_size: NA; j_call: TRBJ1-3; d_call: NA; cdr3_length: 14; v_call: TRBV28; cdr3_aa: CASSQGGSGNTIYF; cdr3_nt: TGTGCCAGCAGTCAAGGGGGGTCTGGAAACACCATATATTTT
clone_size: NA; j_call: TRBJ1-2; d_call: NA; cdr3_length: 16; v_call: TRBV6-4; cdr3_aa: CASSRSGASGNYGYTF; cdr3_nt: TGTGCCAGCAGTCGCTCCGGGGCCTCGGGCAACTATGGCTACACCTTC
clone_size: NA; j_call: TRBJ2-3; d_call: NA; cdr3_length: 13; v_call: TRBV29-1; cdr3_aa: CSVEVDSTDTQYF; cdr3_nt: TGCAGCGTTGAAGTCGACAGCACAGATACGCAGTATTTT
clone_size: NA; j_call: TRBJ2-2; d_call: TRBD1; cdr3_length: 16; v_call: TRBV29-1; cdr3_aa: CSVGGTGAGFTGELFF; cdr3_nt: TGCAGCGTTGGTGGGACAGGGGCGGGGTTCACCGGGGAGCTGTTTTTT
clone_size: NA; j_call: TRBJ2-5; d_call: TRBD1; cdr3_length: 14; v_call: TRBV7-2; cdr3_aa: CASSLSRTGRTQYF; cdr3_nt: TGTGCCAGCAGCTTATCACGGACAGGCCGGACCCAGTACTTC
clone_size: NA; j_call: TRBJ1-1; d_call: NA; cdr3_length: 13; v_call: TRBV18; cdr3_aa: CASSPVPNTEAFF; cdr3_nt: TGTGCCAGCTCACCTGTCCCGAACACTGAAGCTTTCTTT
clone_size: NA; j_call: TRBJ1-3; d_call: NA; cdr3_length: 15; v_call: TRBV5-1; cdr3_aa: CASSLKQGSGNTIYF; cdr3_nt: TGCGCCAGCAGCTTAAAACAGGGATCCGGAAACACCATATATTTT
clone_size: few; j_call: TRBJ1-1; d_call: NA; cdr3_length: 14; v_call: TRBV27; cdr3_aa: CASSLSPPRGAAFF; cdr3_nt: TGTGCCAGCAGTTTATCTCCCCCTCGGGGGGCGGCTTTCTTT
clone_size: NA; j_call: TRBJ2-2; d_call: NA; cdr3_length: 15; v_call: TRBV27; cdr3_aa: CASSTFPLTMGELFF; cdr3_nt: TGTGCCAGCAGTACTTTCCCCCTTACCATGGGGGAGCTGTTTTTT